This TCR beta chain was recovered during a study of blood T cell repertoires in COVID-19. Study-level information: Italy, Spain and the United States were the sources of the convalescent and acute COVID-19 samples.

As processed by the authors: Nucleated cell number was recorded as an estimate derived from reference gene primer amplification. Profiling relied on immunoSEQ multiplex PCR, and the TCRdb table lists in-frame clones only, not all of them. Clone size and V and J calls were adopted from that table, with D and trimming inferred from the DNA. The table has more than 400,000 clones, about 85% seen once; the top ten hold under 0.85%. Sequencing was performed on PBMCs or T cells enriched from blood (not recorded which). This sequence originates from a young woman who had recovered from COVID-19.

The CDR3 region is CASSQESILTSLQRYSGNTIYF. CDR3 nucleotide sequence: TGTGCCAGCAGCCAAGAGAGCATCCTTACCTCCCTCCAGCGATATTCTGGAAACACCATATATTTT. The chain uses TRBV3-1 (or the pseudogene TRBV3-2) and TRBJ1-3; D is uncertain. Germline V gene lookup returns CDR1 LGHDT and CDR2 YNNKEL (reference sequence). Trimming cost V 0 bases and J 1 base, with 28 bases left between them. The CDR3 has 22 amino acids.